This TCR beta chain derives from a study of T cell responses to AZD1222 COVID-19 vaccine. Study context: Second-dose recipients at about 4 or about 12 weeks were treated as one pooled group. General study points: With two AZD1222 doses given, Spike-specific TCR breadth and depth both rose. Regions left unmutated in variants are reportedly the target of nearly half of spike-specific TCRs.

Concerning this clone: What it binds is not known.

Here immunoSEQ multiplex PCR was the method, and the copy in TCRdb shows in-frame clones only, minus some. The data contain tens of thousands of clones, approximately 88% of them singletons. This CDR3 has 12 residues. Trimming left V 4 bases short and J 5 bases short, with 9 bases between. Germline loops: CDR1 SGHNT, CDR2 YYREEE (reference sequence). The sequencing here drew on peripheral blood, taken on day 0 of AZD1222 vaccination. This sequence originates from an adult in good health. The V gene is TRBV5-4, the J gene TRBJ1-2, with D unresolved. In nucleotides, the CDR3 is TGTGCCAGCAGCCCCCTCGGGTATGGCTACACCTTC. Translating it yields CASSPLGYGYTF.